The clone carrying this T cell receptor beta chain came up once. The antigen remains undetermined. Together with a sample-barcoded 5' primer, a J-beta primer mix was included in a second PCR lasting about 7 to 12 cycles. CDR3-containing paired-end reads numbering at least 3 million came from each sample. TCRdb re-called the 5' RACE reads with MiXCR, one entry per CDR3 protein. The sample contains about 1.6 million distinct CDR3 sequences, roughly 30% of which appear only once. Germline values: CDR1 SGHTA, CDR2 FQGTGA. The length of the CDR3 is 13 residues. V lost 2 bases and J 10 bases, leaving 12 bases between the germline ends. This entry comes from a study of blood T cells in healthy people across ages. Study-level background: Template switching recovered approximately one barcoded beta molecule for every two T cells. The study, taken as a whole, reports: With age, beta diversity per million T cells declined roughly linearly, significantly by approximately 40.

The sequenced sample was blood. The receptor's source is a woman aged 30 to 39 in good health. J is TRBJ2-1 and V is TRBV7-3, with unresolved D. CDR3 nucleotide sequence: TGTGCCAGCAGCTTAGGGTGGGGTGGAGAGCAGTTCTTC. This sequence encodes CASSLGWGGEQFF.